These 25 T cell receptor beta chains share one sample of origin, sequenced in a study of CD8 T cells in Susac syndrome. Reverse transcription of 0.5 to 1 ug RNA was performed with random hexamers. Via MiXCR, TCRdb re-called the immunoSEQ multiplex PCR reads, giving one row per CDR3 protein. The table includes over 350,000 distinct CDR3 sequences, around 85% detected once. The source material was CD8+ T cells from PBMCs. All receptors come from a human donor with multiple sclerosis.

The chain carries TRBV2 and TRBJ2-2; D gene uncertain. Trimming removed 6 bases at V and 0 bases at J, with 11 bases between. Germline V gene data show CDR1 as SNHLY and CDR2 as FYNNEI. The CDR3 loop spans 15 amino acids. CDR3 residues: CASSIWISNTGELFF. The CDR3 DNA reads TGTGCCAGCAGCATATGGATATCGAACACCGGGGAGCTGTTTTTT.

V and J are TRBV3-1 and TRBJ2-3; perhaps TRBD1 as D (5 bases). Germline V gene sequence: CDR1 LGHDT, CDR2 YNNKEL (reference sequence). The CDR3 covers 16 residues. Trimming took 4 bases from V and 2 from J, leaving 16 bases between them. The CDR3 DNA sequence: TGTGCCAGCAGCCCGAACCGAGACAGATTCACAGATACGCAGTATTTT. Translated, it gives CASSPNRDRFTDTQYF.

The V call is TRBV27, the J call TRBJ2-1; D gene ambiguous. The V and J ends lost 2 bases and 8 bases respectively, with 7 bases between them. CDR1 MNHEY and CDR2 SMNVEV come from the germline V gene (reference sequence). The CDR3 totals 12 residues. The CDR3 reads CASSLPSDEQFF. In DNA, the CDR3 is TGTGCCAGCAGTTTACCCTCGGATGAGCAGTTCTTC.

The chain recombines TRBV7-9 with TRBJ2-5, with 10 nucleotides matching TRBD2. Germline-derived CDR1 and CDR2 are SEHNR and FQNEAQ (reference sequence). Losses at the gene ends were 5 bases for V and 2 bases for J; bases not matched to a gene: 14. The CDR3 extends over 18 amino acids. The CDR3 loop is CASSPVGLAWPSQETQYF. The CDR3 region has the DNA TGTGCCAGCAGCCCTGTGGGACTAGCGTGGCCCTCTCAAGAGACCCAGTACTTC.

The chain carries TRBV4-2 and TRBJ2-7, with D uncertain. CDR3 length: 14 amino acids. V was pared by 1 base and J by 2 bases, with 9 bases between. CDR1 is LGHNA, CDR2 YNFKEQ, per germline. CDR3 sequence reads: CASSQGSQTYEQYF. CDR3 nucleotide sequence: TGTGCCAGCAGCCAAGGATCGCAGACCTACGAGCAGTACTTC.

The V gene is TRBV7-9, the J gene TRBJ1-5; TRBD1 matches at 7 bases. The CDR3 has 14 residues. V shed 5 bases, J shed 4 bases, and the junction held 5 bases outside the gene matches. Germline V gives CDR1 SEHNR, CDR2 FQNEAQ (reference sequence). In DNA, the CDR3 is TGTGCCAGCAGCCGGGGACAGATTAATCAGCCCCAGCATTTT. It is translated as CASSRGQINQPQHF. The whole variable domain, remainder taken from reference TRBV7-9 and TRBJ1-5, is DTGVSQNPRHKITKRGQNVTFRCDPISEHNRLYWYRQTLGQGPEFLTYFQNEAQLEKSRLLSDRFSAERPKGSFSTLEIQRTEQGDSAMYLCASSRGQINQPQHFGDGTRLSIL.

The CDR3, as DNA: TGTGCCAGCAGCTCAGTAAACTACGAGCAGTACTTC. This sequence encodes CASSSVNYEQYF. The chain recombines TRBV7-9 with TRBJ2-7; D is unresolved. The V end was cut by 4 bases, the J end by 3 bases, with 7 bases between. There are 12 residues in the CDR3. Germline CDR1 SEHNR, CDR2 FQNEAQ (reference sequence).

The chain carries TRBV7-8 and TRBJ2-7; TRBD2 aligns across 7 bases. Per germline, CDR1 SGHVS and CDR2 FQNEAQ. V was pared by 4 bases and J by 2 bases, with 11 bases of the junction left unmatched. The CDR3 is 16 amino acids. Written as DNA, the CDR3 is TGTGCCAGCAGCTCGTCCCGGGACTATCACACCTACGAGCAGTACTTC. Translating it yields CASSSSRDYHTYEQYF.

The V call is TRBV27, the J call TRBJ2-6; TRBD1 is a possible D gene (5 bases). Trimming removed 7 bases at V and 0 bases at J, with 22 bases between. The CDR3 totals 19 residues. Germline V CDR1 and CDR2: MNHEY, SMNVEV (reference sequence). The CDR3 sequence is CASTQVGAGLSSGANVLTF. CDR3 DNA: TGTGCCAGCACTCAAGTAGGGGCAGGCCTTAGCTCTGGGGCCAACGTCCTGACTTTC.

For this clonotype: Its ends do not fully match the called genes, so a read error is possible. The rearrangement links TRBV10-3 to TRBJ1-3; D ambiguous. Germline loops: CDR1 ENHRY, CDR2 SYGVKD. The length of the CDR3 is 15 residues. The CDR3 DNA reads TGTGCCATCAGGGAGTTACAGACGGCGGGAAACACCATATATTTT. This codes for CAIRELQTAGNTIYF.

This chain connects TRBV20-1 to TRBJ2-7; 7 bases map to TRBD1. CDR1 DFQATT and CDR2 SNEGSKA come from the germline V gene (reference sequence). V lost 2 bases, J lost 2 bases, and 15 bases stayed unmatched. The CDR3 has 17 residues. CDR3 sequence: CSARPRTGTAEPYEQYF. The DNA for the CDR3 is TGCAGTGCTAGACCCCGAACCGGGACAGCCGAGCCCTACGAGCAGTACTTC.

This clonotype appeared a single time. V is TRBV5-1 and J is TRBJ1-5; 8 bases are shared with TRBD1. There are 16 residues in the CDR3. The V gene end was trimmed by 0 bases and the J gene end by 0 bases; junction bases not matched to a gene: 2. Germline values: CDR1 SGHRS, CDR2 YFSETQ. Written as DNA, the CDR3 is TGCGCCAGCAGCTTGGGGACAGGGAATAGCAATCAGCCCCAGCATTTT. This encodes CASSLGTGNSNQPQHF.

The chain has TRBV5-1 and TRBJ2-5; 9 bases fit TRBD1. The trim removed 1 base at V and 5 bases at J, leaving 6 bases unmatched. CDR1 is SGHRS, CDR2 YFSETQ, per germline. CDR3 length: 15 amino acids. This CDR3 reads CASSLNRGLGETQYF. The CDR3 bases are TGCGCCAGCAGCTTGAACAGGGGGCTGGGGGAGACCCAGTACTTC.

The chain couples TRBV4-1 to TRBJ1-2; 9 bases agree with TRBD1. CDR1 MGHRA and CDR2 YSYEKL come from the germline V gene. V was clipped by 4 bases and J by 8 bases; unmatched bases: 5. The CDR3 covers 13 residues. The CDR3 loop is CASSPGQGEGYTF. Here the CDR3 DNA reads TGCGCCAGCAGCCCGGGACAGGGTGAGGGCTACACCTTC.

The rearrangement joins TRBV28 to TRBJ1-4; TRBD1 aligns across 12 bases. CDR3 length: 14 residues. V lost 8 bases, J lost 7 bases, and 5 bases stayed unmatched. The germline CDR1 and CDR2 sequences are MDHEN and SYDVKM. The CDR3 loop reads CASARDRGLEKLFF. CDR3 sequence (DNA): TGTGCCAGCGCTAGGGACAGGGGGCTTGAAAAACTGTTTTTT.

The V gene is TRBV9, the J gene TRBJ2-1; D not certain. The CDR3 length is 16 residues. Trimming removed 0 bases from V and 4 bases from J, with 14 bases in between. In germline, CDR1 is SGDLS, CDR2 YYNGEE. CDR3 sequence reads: CASSVVEQPLYNEQFF. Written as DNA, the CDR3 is TGTGCCAGCAGCGTAGTAGAACAGCCCCTATACAATGAGCAGTTCTTC. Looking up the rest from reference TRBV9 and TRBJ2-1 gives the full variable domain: DSGVTQTPKHLITATGQRVTLRCSPRSGDLSVYWYQQSLDQGLQFLIQYYNGEERAKGNILERFSAQQFPDLHSELNLSSLELGDSALYFCASSVVEQPLYNEQFFGPGTRLTVL.

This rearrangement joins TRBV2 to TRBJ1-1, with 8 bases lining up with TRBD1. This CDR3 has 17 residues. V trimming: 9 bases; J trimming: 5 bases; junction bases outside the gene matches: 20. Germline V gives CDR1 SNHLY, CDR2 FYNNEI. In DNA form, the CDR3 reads TGTGCCAGTGGTCTCGGACAGGGAGGAAGGGTGGCGACTGAAGCTTTCTTT. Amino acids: CASGLGQGGRVATEAFF.

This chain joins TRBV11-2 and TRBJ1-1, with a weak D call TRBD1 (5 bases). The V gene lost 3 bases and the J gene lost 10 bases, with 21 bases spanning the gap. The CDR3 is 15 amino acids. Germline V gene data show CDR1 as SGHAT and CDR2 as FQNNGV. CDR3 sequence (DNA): TGTGCCAGCAGCTTCACTTTTGAGGGTCACGGGGGAGCTTTCTTT. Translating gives CASSFTFEGHGGAFF.

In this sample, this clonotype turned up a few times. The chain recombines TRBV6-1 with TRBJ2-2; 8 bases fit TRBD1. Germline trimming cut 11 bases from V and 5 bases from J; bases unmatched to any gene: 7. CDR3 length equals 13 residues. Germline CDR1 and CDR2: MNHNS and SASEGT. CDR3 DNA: TGTGCCCTCCTGGACAGGGATACCGGGGAGCTGTTTTTT. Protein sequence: CALLDRDTGELFF.

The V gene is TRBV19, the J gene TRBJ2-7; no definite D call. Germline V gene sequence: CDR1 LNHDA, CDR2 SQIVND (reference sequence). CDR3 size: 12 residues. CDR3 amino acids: CASQADTYEQYF. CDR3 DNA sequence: TGTGCAAGCCAGGCGGATACCTACGAGCAGTACTTC.

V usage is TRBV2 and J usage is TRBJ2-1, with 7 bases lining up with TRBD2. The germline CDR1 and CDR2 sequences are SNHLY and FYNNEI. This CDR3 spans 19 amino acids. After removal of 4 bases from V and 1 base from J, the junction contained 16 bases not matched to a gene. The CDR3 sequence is CASSAAGWEGLLSYNEQFF. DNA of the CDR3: TGTGCCAGCAGTGCTGCGGGCTGGGAGGGCCTATTGTCCTACAATGAGCAGTTCTTC.

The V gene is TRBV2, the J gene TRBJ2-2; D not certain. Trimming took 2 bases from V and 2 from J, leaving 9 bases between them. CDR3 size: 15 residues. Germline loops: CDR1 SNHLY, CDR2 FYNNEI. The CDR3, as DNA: TGTGCCAGCAGTGAATATCTCGGCAACACCGGGGAGCTGTTTTTT. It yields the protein CASSEYLGNTGELFF.

The CDR3 nucleotides are TGCGCCAGCAGCCAAGAAGGGGGAGGGGGCACAGATACGCAGTATTTT. It encodes CASSQEGGGGTDTQYF. This chain connects TRBV4-1 to TRBJ2-3; weak D call: TRBD2 (7 bases). The CDR3 runs to 16 residues. Germline V gives CDR1 MGHRA, CDR2 YSYEKL. The germline V and J ends were trimmed by 0 bases and 1 base, with 11 bases remaining between them.

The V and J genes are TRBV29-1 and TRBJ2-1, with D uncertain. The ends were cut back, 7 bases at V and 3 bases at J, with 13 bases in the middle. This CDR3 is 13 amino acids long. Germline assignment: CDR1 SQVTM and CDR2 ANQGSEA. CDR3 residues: CSAPGRIYNEQFF. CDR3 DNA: TGCAGCGCTCCGGGCCGGATCTACAATGAGCAGTTCTTC.

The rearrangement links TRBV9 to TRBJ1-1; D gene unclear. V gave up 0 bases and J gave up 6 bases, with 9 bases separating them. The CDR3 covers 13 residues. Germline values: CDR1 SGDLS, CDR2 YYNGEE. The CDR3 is CASSVGTNPEAFF. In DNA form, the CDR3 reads TGTGCCAGCAGCGTAGGGACTAATCCTGAAGCTTTCTTT.